Each of the 5 T cell receptor beta chains below was sequenced from the same sample in a study of response to subunit inactivated influenza vaccine (dated by TCRdb to the late 2010s). Receptors were amplified or captured by RT-PCR. These reads were obtained on an Illumina HiSeq 2500. Using fastp at Q25 and MiXCR, TCRdb reprocessed the public reads and kept productive beta chains. Rows are combined by CDR3 protein, so each entry shows the most common genes and DNA. The sample yields approximately 530,000 distinct CDR3 sequences; approximately 6.9% were counted once. The ten largest clones represent 13% of the sample. This sample comprised PBMCs from blood, obtained around 25 months after vaccination. The receptors here all came from a man aged 45-69 years who received an inactivated influenza vaccine. Donor details come from another sample of the same person, matched by shared clones.

The table lists this clonotype with many counts. This chain connects TRBV20-1 to TRBJ2-6; TRBD2 is a possible D gene (7 bases). Trimming removed 3 bases from V and 2 bases from J, with 11 bases in between. The germline gives CDR1 DFQATT, CDR2 SNEGSKA (reference sequence). The CDR3 is 15 amino acids. Here the CDR3 reads CSASAGGPGANVLTF. CDR3 nucleotide sequence: TGCAGTGCTAGCGCCGGGGGGCCTGGGGCCAACGTCCTGACTTTC.

The chain combines TRBV14 with TRBJ2-1, with D possibly TRBD1 on 5 matching bases. V shed 0 bases and J shed 12 bases, with 18 bases lying between them. The CDR3 is 15 amino acids. CDR1 and CDR2 from the germline V gene are SGHDN and FVKESK. The CDR3 nucleotides are TGTGCCAGCAGCCAAGATCGAAAGACAGTCCTCAGGCAGTTCTTC. This codes for CASSQDRKTVLRQFF. The whole variable domain, remainder taken from reference TRBV14 and TRBJ2-1, is EAGVTQFPSHSVIEKGQTVTLRCDPISGHDNLYWYRRVMGKEIKFLLHFVKESKQDESGMPNNRFLAERTGGTYSTLKVQPAELEDSGVYFCASSQDRKTVLRQFFGPGTRLTVL.

This clonotype was observed a handful of times. V is TRBV2 and J is TRBJ2-1; D unclear. There are 12 residues in the CDR3. V lost 6 bases and J 7 bases, leaving 10 bases between the germline ends. The V gene's germline CDR1 is SNHLY and CDR2 FYNNEI. CDR3 amino acids: CASRSWENEQFF. In DNA form, the CDR3 reads TGTGCCAGCAGGTCTTGGGAAAATGAGCAGTTCTTC.

The chain has TRBV20-1 and TRBJ1-2; possibly TRBD1 for D (6 bases). V was trimmed by 1 base and J by 7 bases, leaving 16 bases between them. CDR1 and CDR2 from the germline V gene are DFQATT and SNEGSKA (reference sequence). The CDR3 runs to 14 residues. Written as DNA, the CDR3 is TGCAGTGCTAGAGTCGCAGGGGCCAGTGGTGGCTACACCTTC. This translates into CSARVAGASGGYTF.

The gene calls are TRBV5-6 and TRBJ2-1; 10 nucleotides match TRBD2. Germline lookup yields CDR1 SGHDT and CDR2 YYEEEE. V shed 4 bases and J 7 bases; nucleotides not matched to a gene: 14. The CDR3 totals 17 residues. CDR3 nucleotide sequence: TGTGCCAGCAGCGCGGGGCTCCTAGCGGGAGTTTTAAATGAGCAGTTCTTC. Its protein is CASSAGLLAGVLNEQFF.